The next 9 T cell receptor beta chains were all read from a single sample in a study of regulatory and conventional T cells in RAG deficiency. Assay used: immunoSEQ multiplex PCR; TCRdb lists only in-frame clones, some missing. The sample has several thousand clones, 90% to 95% seen once; the top ten hold 1.4%. Blood CD4+ CD25-low CD127-high conventional T cells supplied the genomic DNA template. The sequenced sample was CD4+ effector T cells sorted from blood. Source of these receptors: a human donor with RAG deficiency presenting as severe combined immunodeficiency.

The J gene is TRBJ1-1, the V gene TRBV7-2, with D hard to call. Per the germline V gene, CDR1 is SGHTA and CDR2 is FQGNSA. With 4 bases removed from V and 1 base from J, the gap between germline ends came to 13 bases. The CDR3 runs 15 residues. The chain's CDR3 is CASSSKRATNTEAFF. CDR3 sequence (DNA): TGTGCCAGCAGCTCAAAAAGGGCGACGAACACTGAAGCTTTCTTT.

The gene calls are TRBV7-2 and TRBJ1-2; D call uncertain. The CDR3 is made up of 12 amino acids. Germline CDR1 and CDR2: SGHTA and FQGNSA. V gave up 5 bases and J gave up 8 bases, with 12 bases separating them. CDR3 DNA: TGTGCCAGCAGCCCTGCGGGTTGGGGCTACACCTTC. It is translated as CASSPAGWGYTF.

The chain carries TRBV6-5 and TRBJ2-3, with a tentative D call TRBD2 (6 bases). The V end lost 0 bases, the J end lost 1 base, and 11 bases lay between the germline ends. The V gene's germline CDR1 is MNHEY and CDR2 SVGAGI. The CDR3 covers 16 residues. The CDR3 coding sequence is TGTGCCAGCAGTTACTCGTCGGGGGACCGCACAGATACGCAGTATTTT. Translating it yields CASSYSSGDRTDTQYF.

The chain carries TRBV7-2 and TRBJ2-7; 11 bases are shared with TRBD1. Unmatched junction bases numbered 6, after V lost 5 bases and J lost 6 bases. In germline, CDR1 is SGHTA, CDR2 FQGNSA. The CDR3 loop spans 14 amino acids. CDR3 amino acids: CASSPGQGGREQYF. For the CDR3, the DNA is TGTGCCAGCAGCCCGGGACAGGGGGGCCGCGAGCAGTACTTC.

This chain joins TRBV7-2 and TRBJ1-1, with TRBD1 as a possible D gene (5 bases). Per germline, CDR1 SGHTA and CDR2 FQGNSA. CDR3 length equals 13 residues. V lost 7 bases, J lost 2 bases, and 11 bases lay in between. The CDR3 sequence: CASIWGGNTEAFF. In DNA form, the CDR3 reads TGTGCCAGCATATGGGGGGGAAACACTGAAGCTTTCTTT. Full variable domain (outside the CDR3, taken from reference TRBV7-2 and TRBJ1-1): GAGVSQSPSNKVTEKGKDVELRCDPISGHTALYWYRQSLGQGLEFLIYFQGNSAPDKSGLPSDRFSAERTGGSVSTLTIQRTQQEDSAVYLCASIWGGNTEAFFGQGTRLTVV.

The chain is built from TRBV28 and TRBJ2-4, with 8 bases that match TRBD1. The germline V gene has CDR1 MDHEN and CDR2 SYDVKM. The CDR3 covers 16 residues. The V segment lost 5 bases and the J segment 5 bases; nucleotides outside the gene matches: 11. CDR3 DNA sequence: TGTGCCAGCAGTCCCACCCTCTCAGGGGGCGAAAACATTCAGTACTTC. It translates to CASSPTLSGGENIQYF.

The V and J genes are TRBV5-1 and TRBJ2-6; TRBD1 or TRBD2 may be the D gene (6 bases each). Germline CDR1 is SGHRS and CDR2 is YFSETQ. The germline V and J ends were trimmed by 0 bases and 0 bases, with 7 bases remaining between them. The CDR3 contains 16 residues. This chain's CDR3 is CASSLEGGSGANVLTF. The CDR3 DNA reads as TGCGCCAGCAGCTTGGAGGGGGGCTCTGGGGCCAACGTCCTGACTTTC.

CDR3 DNA sequence: TGTGCTAGTGGTTCTCCGACAGGGGCCAGCCTCAATGAGCAGTTCTTC. This encodes CASGSPTGASLNEQFF. This rearrangement joins TRBV12-5 to TRBJ2-1; 8 bases are a match to TRBD1. V lost 4 bases and J lost 6; bases outside the gene matches: 11. The CDR3 contains 16 residues. CDR1 LGHNT and CDR2 FRNRAP come from the germline V gene.

The V call is TRBV5-1, the J call TRBJ1-1; D perhaps matches TRBD1 (5 bases). Germline CDR1 is SGHRS and CDR2 is YFSETQ. V was pared by 2 bases and J by 5 bases, with 10 bases between. The CDR3 is 13 residues long. This CDR3 is CASSFAGQTEAFF. In DNA, the CDR3 is TGCGCCAGCAGCTTTGCGGGGCAAACTGAAGCTTTCTTT.